This TCR beta chain stems from a study of cytomegalovirus exposure and HLA in healthy donors. Primers for the PCR totalled 60 Vbeta and 13 Jbeta. Produced via immunoSEQ multiplex PCR; TCRdb's table is partial and in-frame only. The repertoire has roughly 120,000 clones, 75% to 80% of them found once; the top ten carry around 3.6%. This CDR3 is 15 amino acids long. The germline V gene has CDR1 SGHRS and CDR2 YFSETQ. Losses at the gene ends were 4 bases for V and 5 bases for J; bases not matched to a gene: 7. While unrecorded immune exposures were likely, the donors were nominally healthy when sampled. Sequencing input: PBMCs. The origin of this receptor is a man aged 35 to 55 in good health and CMV-seronegative. The chain has TRBV5-1 and TRBJ2-5; 11 bases are a match to TRBD2. The CDR3 loop is CASSSLAGGLETQYF. The CDR3 bases are TGCGCCAGCAGCAGCTTAGCGGGGGGGCTTGAGACCCAGTACTTC. Variable domain in full (rest from reference TRBV5-1 and TRBJ2-5): KAGVTQTPRYLIKTRGQQVTLSCSPISGHRSVSWYQQTPGQGLQFLFEYFSETQRNKGNFPGRFSGRQFSNSRSEMNVSTLELGDSALYLCASSSLAGGLETQYFGPGTRLLVL.